This T cell receptor (beta chain) was recovered during a study of blood T cell repertoires in COVID-19. Enrolled through a virtual design, the participants were between about 18 and 100 years of age and came from under 30 US areas. Which cohort a participant joined came from the clinical history participants gave. What the recovered Cohort 3 donors had was two negative PCRs, clearance, or symptom resolution. Trimming shortened V by 1 base and J by 6 bases, and 18 bases separated the two germline ends. The V gene's germline CDR1 is SGHAT and CDR2 FQNNGV. This CDR3 spans 16 amino acids. In the original workflow: Amplification of reference gene primers provided the estimated nucleated cell counts. The method was immunoSEQ multiplex PCR; TCRdb's version includes in-frame clones alone and lacks a portion of them. That table furnishes V, J and clone size, whereas the DNA furnished D and trimming. The sample holds 250,000 to 350,000 clones, roughly 90% seen once.

The TCR originated in a man between 60 and 75 years old who had recovered from COVID-19. The chain carries TRBV11-2 and TRBJ1-2, with a weak D call TRBD1 (6 bases). Material: PBMCs or T cells enriched from blood (not recorded which). The CDR3 region has the DNA TGTGCCAGCAGCTTAGGGGGGTTCAGGGGAAGAGATGGCTACACCTTC. Translation: CASSLGGFRGRDGYTF. Full variable domain (outside the CDR3, taken from reference TRBV11-2 and TRBJ1-2): EAGVAQSPRYKIIEKRQSVAFWCNPISGHATLYWYQQILGQGPKLLIQFQNNGVVDDSQLPKDRFSAERLKGVDSTLKIQPAKLEDSAVYLCASSLGGFRGRDGYTFGSGTRLTVV.